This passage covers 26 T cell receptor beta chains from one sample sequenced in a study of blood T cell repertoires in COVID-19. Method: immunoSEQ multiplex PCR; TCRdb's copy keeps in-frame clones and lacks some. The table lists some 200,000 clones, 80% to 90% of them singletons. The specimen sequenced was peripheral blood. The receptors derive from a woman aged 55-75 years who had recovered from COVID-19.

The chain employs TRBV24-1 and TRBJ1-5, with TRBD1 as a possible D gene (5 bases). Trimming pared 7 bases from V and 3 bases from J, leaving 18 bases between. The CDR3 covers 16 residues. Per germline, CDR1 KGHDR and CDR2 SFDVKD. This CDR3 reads CATSWIDRDLNQPQHF. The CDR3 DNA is TGTGCCACCAGCTGGATAGACAGAGACCTCAATCAGCCCCAGCATTTT.

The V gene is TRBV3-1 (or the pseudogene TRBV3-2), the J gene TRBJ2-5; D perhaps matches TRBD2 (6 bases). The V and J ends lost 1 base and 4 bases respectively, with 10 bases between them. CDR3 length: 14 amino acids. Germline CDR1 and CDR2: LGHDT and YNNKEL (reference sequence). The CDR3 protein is CASSQGGERETQYF. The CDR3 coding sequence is TGTGCCAGCAGCCAAGGCGGGGAACGAGAGACCCAGTACTTC.

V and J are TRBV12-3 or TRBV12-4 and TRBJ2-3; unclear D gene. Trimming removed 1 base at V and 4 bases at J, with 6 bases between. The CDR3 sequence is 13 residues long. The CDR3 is CASSLGTADTQYF. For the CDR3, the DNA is TGTGCCAGCAGTTTAGGAACGGCAGATACGCAGTATTTT.

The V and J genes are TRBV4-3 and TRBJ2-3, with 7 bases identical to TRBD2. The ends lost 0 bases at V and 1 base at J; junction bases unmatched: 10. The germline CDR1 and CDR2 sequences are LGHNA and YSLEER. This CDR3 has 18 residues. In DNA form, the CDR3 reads TGCGCCAGCAGCCAAGATGGGGAGCGGGGATTCCGCACAGATACGCAGTATTTT. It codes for CASSQDGERGFRTDTQYF.

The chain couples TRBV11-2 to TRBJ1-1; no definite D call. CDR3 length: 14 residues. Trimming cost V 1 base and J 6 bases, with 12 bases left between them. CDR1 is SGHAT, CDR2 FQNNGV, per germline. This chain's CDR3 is CASSLGIRAPEAFF. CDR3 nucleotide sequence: TGTGCCAGCAGCTTAGGTATACGCGCCCCTGAAGCTTTCTTT.

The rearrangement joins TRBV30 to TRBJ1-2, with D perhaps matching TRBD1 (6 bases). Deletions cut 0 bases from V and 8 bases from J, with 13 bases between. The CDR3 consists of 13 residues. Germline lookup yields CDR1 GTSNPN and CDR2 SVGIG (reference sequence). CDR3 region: CAWSVHREGGYTF. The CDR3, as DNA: TGTGCCTGGAGTGTACACAGGGAGGGGGGCTACACCTTC. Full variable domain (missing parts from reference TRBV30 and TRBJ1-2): SQTIHQWPATLVQPVGSPLSLECTVEGTSNPNLYWYRQAAGRGLQLLFYSVGIGQISSEVPQNLSASRPQDRQFILSSKKLLLSDSGFYLCAWSVHREGGYTFGSGTRLTVV.

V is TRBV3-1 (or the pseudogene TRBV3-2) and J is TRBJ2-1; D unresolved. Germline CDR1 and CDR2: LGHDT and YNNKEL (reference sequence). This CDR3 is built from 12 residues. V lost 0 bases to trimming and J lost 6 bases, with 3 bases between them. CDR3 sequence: CASSQDSNEQFF. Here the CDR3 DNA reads TGTGCCAGCAGCCAAGACAGCAATGAGCAGTTCTTC.

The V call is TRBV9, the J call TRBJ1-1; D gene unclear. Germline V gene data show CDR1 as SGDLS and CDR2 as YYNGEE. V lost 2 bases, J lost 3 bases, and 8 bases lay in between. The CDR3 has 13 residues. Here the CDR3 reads CASSVSGDTEAFF. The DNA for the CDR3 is TGTGCCAGCAGCGTCTCGGGAGACACTGAAGCTTTCTTT. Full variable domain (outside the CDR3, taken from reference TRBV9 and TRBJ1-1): DSGVTQTPKHLITATGQRVTLRCSPRSGDLSVYWYQQSLDQGLQFLIQYYNGEERAKGNILERFSAQQFPDLHSELNLSSLELGDSALYFCASSVSGDTEAFFGQGTRLTVV.

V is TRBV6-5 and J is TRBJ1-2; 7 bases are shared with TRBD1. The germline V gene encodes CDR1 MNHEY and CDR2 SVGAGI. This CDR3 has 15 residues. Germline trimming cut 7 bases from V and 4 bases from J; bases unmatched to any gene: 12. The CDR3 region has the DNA TGTGCCAGCACTATTCCCGGGACAGCTTTCTATGGCTACACCTTC. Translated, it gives CASTIPGTAFYGYTF.

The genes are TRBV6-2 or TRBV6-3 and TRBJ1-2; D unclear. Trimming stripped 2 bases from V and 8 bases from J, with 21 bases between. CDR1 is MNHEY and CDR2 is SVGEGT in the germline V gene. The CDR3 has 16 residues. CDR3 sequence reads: CASSYTYRTGFGGYTF. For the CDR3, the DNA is TGTGCCAGCAGTTACACGTATCGGACGGGGTTCGGAGGCTACACCTTC.

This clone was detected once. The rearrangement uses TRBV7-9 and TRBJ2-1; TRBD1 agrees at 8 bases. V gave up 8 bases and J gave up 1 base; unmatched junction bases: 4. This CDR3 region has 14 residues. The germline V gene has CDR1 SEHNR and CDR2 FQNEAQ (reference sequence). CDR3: CASDRDRSYNEQFF. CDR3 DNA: TGTGCCAGCGACAGGGACAGGTCCTACAATGAGCAGTTCTTC.

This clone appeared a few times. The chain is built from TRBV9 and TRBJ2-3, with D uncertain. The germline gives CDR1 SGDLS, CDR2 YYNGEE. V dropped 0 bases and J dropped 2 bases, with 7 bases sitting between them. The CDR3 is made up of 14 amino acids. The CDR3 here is CASSVDRYTDTQYF. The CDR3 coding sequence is TGTGCCAGCAGCGTAGACAGATACACAGATACGCAGTATTTT.

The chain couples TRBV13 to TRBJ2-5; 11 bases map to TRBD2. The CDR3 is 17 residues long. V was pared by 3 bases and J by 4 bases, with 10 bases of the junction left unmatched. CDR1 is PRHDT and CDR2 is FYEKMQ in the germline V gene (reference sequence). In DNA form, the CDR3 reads TGTGCCAGCAGCTTTGGGGGACTAGCGGCCGAGGGAGAGACCCAGTACTTC. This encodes CASSFGGLAAEGETQYF. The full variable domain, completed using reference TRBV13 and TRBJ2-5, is AAGVIQSPRHLIKEKRETATLKCYPIPRHDTVYWYQQGPGQDPQFLISFYEKMQSDKGSIPDRFSAQQFSDYHSELNMSSLELGDSALYFCASSFGGLAAEGETQYFGPGTRLLVL.

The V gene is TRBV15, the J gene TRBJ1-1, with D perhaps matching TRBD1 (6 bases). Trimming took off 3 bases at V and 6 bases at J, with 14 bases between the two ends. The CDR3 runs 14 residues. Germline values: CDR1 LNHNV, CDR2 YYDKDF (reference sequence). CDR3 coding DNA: TGTGCCACCAGCAGGACAGGATTTGGGGCTGAAGCTTTCTTT. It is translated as CATSRTGFGAEAFF.

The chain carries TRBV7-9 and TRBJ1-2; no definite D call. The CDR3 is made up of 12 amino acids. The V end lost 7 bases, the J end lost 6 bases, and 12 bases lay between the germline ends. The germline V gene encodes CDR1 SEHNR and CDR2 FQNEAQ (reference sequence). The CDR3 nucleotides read TGTGCCAGCACCCTTCTGGGCAATGGCTACACCTTC. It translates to CASTLLGNGYTF.

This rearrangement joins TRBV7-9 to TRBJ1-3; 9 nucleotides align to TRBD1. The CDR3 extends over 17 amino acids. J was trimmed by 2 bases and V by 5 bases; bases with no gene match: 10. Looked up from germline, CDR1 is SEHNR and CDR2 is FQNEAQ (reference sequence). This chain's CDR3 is CASSPGQGRGTGNTIYF. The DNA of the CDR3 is TGTGCCAGCAGCCCAGGACAGGGGAGAGGAACTGGAAACACCATATATTTT. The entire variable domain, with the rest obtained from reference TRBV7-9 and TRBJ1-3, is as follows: DTGVSQNPRHKITKRGQNVTFRCDPISEHNRLYWYRQTLGQGPEFLTYFQNEAQLEKSRLLSDRFSAERPKGSFSTLEIQRTEQGDSAMYLCASSPGQGRGTGNTIYFGEGSWLTVV.

The CDR3 nucleotides read TGTGCCAGCAGCTTAAGGTTCCGGACAGGCGCCAATGAGCAGTTCTTC. Its translation is CASSLRFRTGANEQFF. The V and J genes are TRBV7-6 and TRBJ2-1; the match to TRBD1 covers 7 bases. This CDR3 is 16 amino acids long. Germline assignment: CDR1 SGHVS and CDR2 FNYEAQ. The trim removed 2 bases at V and 6 bases at J, leaving 10 bases unmatched. The full variable domain, in which reference TRBV7-6 and TRBJ2-1 provide the parts outside the CDR3, is GAGVSQSPRYKVTKRGQDVALRCDPISGHVSLYWYRQALGQGPEFLTYFNYEAQQDKSGLPNDRFSAERPEGSISTLTIQRTEQRDSAMYRCASSLRFRTGANEQFFGPGTRLTVL.

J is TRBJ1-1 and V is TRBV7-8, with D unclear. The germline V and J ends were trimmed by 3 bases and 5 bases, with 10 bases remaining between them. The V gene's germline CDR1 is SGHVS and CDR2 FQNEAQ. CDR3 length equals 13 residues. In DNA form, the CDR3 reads TGTGCCAGCAGCTTGGAGGGATGGACTGAAGCTTTCTTT. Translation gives CASSLEGWTEAFF. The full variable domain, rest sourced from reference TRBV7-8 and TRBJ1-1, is GAGVSQSPRYKVAKRGQDVALRCDPISGHVSLFWYQQALGQGPEFLTYFQNEAQLDKSGLPSDRFFAERPEGSVSTLKIQRTQQEDSAVYLCASSLEGWTEAFFGQGTRLTVV.

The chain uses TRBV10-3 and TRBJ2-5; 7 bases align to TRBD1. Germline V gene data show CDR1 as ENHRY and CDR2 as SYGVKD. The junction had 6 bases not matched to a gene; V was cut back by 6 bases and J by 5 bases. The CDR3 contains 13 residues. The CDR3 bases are TGTGCCATCAGCCTGGGACAGATGGAGACCCAGTACTTC. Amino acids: CAISLGQMETQYF.

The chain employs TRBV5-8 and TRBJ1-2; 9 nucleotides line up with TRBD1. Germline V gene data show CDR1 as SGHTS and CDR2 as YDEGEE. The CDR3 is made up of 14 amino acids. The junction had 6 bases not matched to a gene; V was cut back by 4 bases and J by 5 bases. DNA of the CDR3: TGTGCCAGCAGCAGGGGACAGGGTTATTATGGCTACACCTTC. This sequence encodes CASSRGQGYYGYTF.

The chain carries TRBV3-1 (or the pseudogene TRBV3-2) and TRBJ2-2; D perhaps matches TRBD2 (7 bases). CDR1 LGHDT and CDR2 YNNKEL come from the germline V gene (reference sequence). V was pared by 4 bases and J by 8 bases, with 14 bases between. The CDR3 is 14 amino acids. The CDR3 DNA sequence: TGTGCCAGCAGCCCGAGGGGGGGCAGGGGGGAGCTGTTTTTT. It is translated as CASSPRGGRGELFF.

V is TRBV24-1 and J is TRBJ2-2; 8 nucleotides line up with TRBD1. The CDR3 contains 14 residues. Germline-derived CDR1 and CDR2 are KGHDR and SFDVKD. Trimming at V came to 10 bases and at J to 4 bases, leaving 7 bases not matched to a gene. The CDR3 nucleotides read TGTGCCACTACGGGACAGGTAGGCACCGGGGAGCTGTTTTTT. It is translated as CATTGQVGTGELFF.

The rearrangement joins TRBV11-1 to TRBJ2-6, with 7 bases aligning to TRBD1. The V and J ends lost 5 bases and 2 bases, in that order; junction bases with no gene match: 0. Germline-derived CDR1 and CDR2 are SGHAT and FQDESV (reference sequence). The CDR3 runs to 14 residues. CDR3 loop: CASSQGAGANVLTF. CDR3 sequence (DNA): TGTGCCAGCAGCCAGGGGGCTGGGGCCAACGTCCTGACTTTC.

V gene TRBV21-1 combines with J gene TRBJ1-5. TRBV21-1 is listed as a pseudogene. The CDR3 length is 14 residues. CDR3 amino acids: CASSKVAGVQPQHF. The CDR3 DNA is TGTGCCAGCAGCAAAGTAGCGGGGGTCCAGCCCCAGCATTTT.

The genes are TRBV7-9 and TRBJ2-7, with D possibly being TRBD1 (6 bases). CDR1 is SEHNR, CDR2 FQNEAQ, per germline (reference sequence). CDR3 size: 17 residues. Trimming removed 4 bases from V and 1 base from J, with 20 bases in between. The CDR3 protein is CASSSPAPPQGSYEQYF. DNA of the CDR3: TGTGCCAGCAGCTCCCCCGCCCCCCCCCAGGGGTCCTACGAGCAGTACTTC.

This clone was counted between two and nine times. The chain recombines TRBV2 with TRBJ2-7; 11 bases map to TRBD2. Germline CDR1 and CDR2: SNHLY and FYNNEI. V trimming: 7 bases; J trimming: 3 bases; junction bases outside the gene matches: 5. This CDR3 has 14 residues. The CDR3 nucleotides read TGTGCCAGCACCCGGCTAGCGGGGGGCTACGAGCAGTACTTC. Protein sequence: CASTRLAGGYEQYF.